The 25 T cell receptor delta chains listed next were all sequenced from one sample in a study of γδ T cells in repeated Plasmodium falciparum infection. Vgamma9/Vdelta2+ and Vdelta2-negative gammadelta T cells were flow-sorted from PBMC for bulk sequencing. TCRdb re-analyzed the multiplex PCR reads via CATT. There are over 45,000 delta-chain clones in the sample; around 1.6% occur only once, and about 8.3% lies in the top ten. The sequenced sample was gamma-delta T cells from blood. Source of these receptors: a pool of human donors (malaria-infected and uninfected, not separated).

This clone turned up a few times. This likely traces to a read error, being one base from a far larger clone. The same CDR3 can be traced to other DNA sequences in this sample. The chain links TRDV2 to TRDJ1, with TRDD3 identical over 10 bases. Looked up from germline, CDR1 is GEAIGNYY and CDR2 is EKD. This CDR3 contains 17 residues. The CDR3 spells CACDILGDTSSTDKLIF. CDR3 coding DNA: TGTGCCTGCGACATCTTGGGGGATACTTCTTCCACCGATAAACTCATCTTT.

This clone showed up just a few times. This rearrangement joins TRDV1 to TRDJ1; 9 positions match TRDD2. The CDR3 length is 18 residues. Germline CDR1 and CDR2: TSWWSYY and QGS. Losses at the gene ends were 0 bases for V and 0 bases for J; bases not matched to a gene: 8. CDR3 bases: TGTGCTCTTGGGGAACTCGCCCTTCCTACGCGGTACACCGATAAACTCATCTTT. Translating gives CALGELALPTRYTDKLIF.

The table lists this clone with many counts. This DNA's translation differs at residue 11 from TCRdb's protein, which comes from a much larger clone; a read error is likely, and the protein shown is translated from the DNA. The CDR3 DNA follows: TGTGCTCTTGGGGAATCCTACGCCCCCTTCGTACTGCTGTACACCGATAAACTCATCTTT. This sequence encodes CALGESYAPFVLLYTDKLIF. The genes are TRDV1 and TRDJ1, with TRDD2 as a possible D gene (6 bases). V was pared by 2 bases and J by 0 bases, with 25 bases between. The CDR3 sequence is 20 residues long. CDR1 is TSWWSYY and CDR2 is QGS in the germline V gene.

This clone was counted only a few times. This likely traces to a read error, being one base from a far larger clone. This sample includes further DNA sequences coding for the same CDR3. This rearrangement joins TRDV1 to TRDJ1, with 10 positions matching TRDD3. Germline CDR1 TSWWSYY, CDR2 QGS. There are 16 residues in the CDR3. As DNA, the CDR3 is TGTGCCCTTACATTCCCGTACTGGGGGATCTCAGATAAACTCATCTTT. Translated: CALTFPYWGISDKLIF.

This clone appeared many times. Given a much more abundant clone one base away, this may be a read error. The chain employs TRDV3 and TRDJ1; possibly TRDD2 for D (5 bases). The CDR3 has 16 residues. V was trimmed by 2 bases and J by 7 bases, leaving 26 bases between them. CDR1 TVYSNPD and CDR2 GDNSRS come from the germline V gene (reference sequence). The CDR3 DNA reads as TGTGCCTTTTTTGCGGGAACCTACCCGGGCATCGGTAAACTCATCTTT. Residues: CAFFAGTYPGIGKLIF.

This clone was recorded many times. V and J are TRDV1 and TRDJ1, with no clear D. TCRdb leaves out the J gene; it was filled in here by matching the DNA to germline. The CDR3 is 15 residues long. The germline V gene has CDR1 TSWWSYY and CDR2 QGS. Trimming removed 1 base from V and 8 bases from J, with 17 bases in between. CDR3 DNA: TGTGCTCTTGGGGAACCTCTGCCGGGCTGGCCCAAACTCATCTTT. Residues: CALGEPLPGWPKLIF.

Details on this clone: A read error likely explains this, since a far larger clone differs by one base. Other DNA sequences in this sample translate to the same CDR3. The V and J genes are TRDV1 and TRDJ2; D uncertain. The J gene was not available in TCRdb and was assigned here by matching the DNA to germline segments. CDR3 length equals 19 residues. With 4 bases removed from V and 7 bases from J, the gap between germline ends came to 28 bases. Germline CDR1 reads TSWWSYY; CDR2 reads QGS. CDR3 protein: CALGGRREHTGCCEAQLFF. Here the CDR3 DNA reads TGTGCTCTTGGGGGGAGGAGGGAGCATACCGGCTGTTGCGAAGCACAACTCTTCTTT.

This clone came up a few times. A read error likely explains why the TCRdb protein, taken from a much larger clone, differs from this DNA's translation at residue 10; the protein shown is translated from the DNA. This chain uses TRDV1 with TRDJ1, with TRDD3 identical over 9 bases. TCRdb carries no J gene annotation; the J gene was assigned here by matching the DNA with germline. V trimming: 4 bases; J trimming: 7 bases; junction bases outside the gene matches: 28. CDR1 and CDR2 (germline): TSWWSYY, QGS. CDR3 length equals 21 residues. This CDR3 is CALGGCSYPPVILGDRLKLIF. The CDR3, as DNA: TGTGCTCTTGGGGGCTGTTCCTACCCGCCCGTGATACTGGGGGACCGGCTTAAACTCATCTTT.

On this clone: TCRdb has a much larger clone's protein, which differs at residue 8 from the translation of this DNA, likely because of a read error; what is shown is the protein translated from the DNA. This rearrangement joins TRDV2 to TRDJ1; TRDD3 matches at 7 bases. The CDR3 runs to 12 residues. Germline trimming cut 6 bases from V and 12 bases from J; bases unmatched to any gene: 12. CDR1 and CDR2 (germline): GEAIGNYY, EKD. CDR3 sequence: CACRTGASRVIF. CDR3 bases: TGTGCCTGTCGGACTGGGGCCAGTCGGGTCATCTTT.

This clone was picked up a small number of times. A far bigger clonotype differs at one base, so this is likely a read error. The gene calls are TRDV1 and TRDJ1; D possibly corresponds to TRDD2 (9 bases). TCRdb records no J gene; here it was assigned by comparing the DNA to germline. The length of the CDR3 is 21 residues. Trimming stripped 9 bases from V and 2 bases from J, with 37 bases between. CDR1 is TSWWSYY and CDR2 is QGS in the germline V gene. The CDR3 spells CALVPFLRGCTGGRLTDKLIF. In DNA, the CDR3 is TGTGCTCTCGTACCCTTCCTACGGGGATGTACTGGGGGTCGCCTAACCGATAAACTCATCTTT.

About this clone: TCRdb lists the protein of a much larger clone for this DNA, which differs at residue 7, so this is likely a read error; the protein given here is translated from the DNA itself. This chain links TRDV1 with TRDJ1, with 8 bases lining up with TRDD3. Here the J gene was assigned by germline matching of the DNA, as TCRdb has none. Trimming removed 7 bases from V and 10 bases from J; junction bases left unmatched: 35. The germline V gene has CDR1 TSWWSYY and CDR2 QGS. The CDR3 has 21 residues. The DNA of the CDR3 is TGTGCTCTTGCGGTGGAGTCCCATTCCAACAATTACGACTGGGGGTTCACGCGACTCATCTTT. It translates to CALAVESHSNNYDWGFTRLIF.

As to this clone: This DNA translates differently at residue 3 from the TCRdb protein, which is that of a much larger clone; a read error is likely, and the protein shown is the DNA's own translation. V usage is TRDV1 and J usage is TRDJ1; the D gene is possibly TRDD3 (5 bases). The J gene is absent in TCRdb and was assigned here via DNA matching to germline. The CDR3 runs 15 residues. Germline lookup yields CDR1 TSWWSYY and CDR2 QGS. CDR3 amino acids: CAFGEAGVSTDKLIF. CDR3 nucleotide sequence: TGTGCTTTTGGGGAAGCGGGGGTTAGCACCGATAAACTCATCTTT.

A word on this clone: This DNA translates differently at residue 14 from the TCRdb protein, which is that of a much larger clone; a read error is likely, and the protein shown is the DNA's own translation. The gene calls are TRDV1 and TRDJ1; 8 nucleotides line up with TRDD3. No J gene was available from TCRdb, and it was assigned here by a germline match of the DNA. The CDR3 is 21 residues long. V was clipped by 1 base and J by 2 bases; unmatched bases: 21. The V gene's germline CDR1 is TSWWSYY and CDR2 QGS. The CDR3 sequence: CALGEHMAAYWGAWWTDKLIF. DNA of the CDR3: TGTGCTCTTGGGGAACATATGGCGGCCTACTGGGGGGCCTGGTGGACCGATAAACTCATCTTT.

Turning to this clone: This DNA's translation differs at residue 21 from TCRdb's protein, which comes from a much larger clone; a read error is likely, and the protein shown is translated from the DNA. The rearrangement uses TRDV1 and TRDJ1, with D possibly called TRDD2 or TRDD3 (7 bases each). Per the germline V gene, CDR1 is TSWWSYY and CDR2 is QGS. CDR3 size: 24 residues. CDR3 nucleotide sequence: TGTGCTCTTGGGCCAATTGGGGGCATTTCCTACGAGTCTGACGGCGGGGGATTCACCGATGAACTCATCTTT. It yields the protein CALGPIGGISYESDGGGFTDELIF.

As regards this clone: The protein TCRdb lists belongs to a much larger clone and differs from this DNA's translation at residue 10, which points to a read error; the protein shown is made from the DNA. V usage is TRDV1 and J usage is TRDJ1; TRDD3 agrees at 10 bases. No J segment appears in TCRdb, so it was assigned here by matching the sequence to germline. The CDR3 is 17 amino acids. V was clipped by 3 bases and J by 1 base; unmatched bases: 8. Germline V CDR1 and CDR2: TSWWSYY, QGS. The CDR3 sequence is CALGDDHWGMLTDKLIF. The CDR3 DNA reads TGTGCTCTTGGGGACGACCACTGGGGGATGCTCACCGATAAACTCATCTTT.

Concerning this clone itself: TCRdb lists the protein of a much larger clone for this DNA, which differs at residue 7, so this is likely a read error; the protein given here is translated from the DNA itself. The chain combines TRDV1 with TRDJ1; D unclear. Because TCRdb records no J gene, it was assigned here through a match of the DNA to germline. The germline V and J ends were trimmed by 2 bases and 0 bases, with 4 bases remaining between them. Germline V CDR1 and CDR2: TSWWSYY, QGS. This CDR3 has 13 amino acids. CDR3 sequence reads: CALGEAHTDKLIF. CDR3 DNA sequence: TGTGCTCTTGGGGAAGCCCACACCGATAAACTCATCTTT.

A word on this clone: With only one base between it and a far larger clone, this is likely a read error. Other DNA sequences in this specimen translate into the identical CDR3. The CDR3 is CALGVRGSKSGYRMKLIF. CDR3 bases: TGTGCTCTTGGGGTACGGGGGTCTAAGAGTGGATATAGAATGAAACTCATCTTT. The chain has TRDV1 and TRDJ1, with a weak D call TRDD3 (5 bases). V was trimmed by 4 bases and J by 8 bases, leaving 29 bases between them. The CDR3 runs to 18 residues. Germline CDR1 is TSWWSYY and CDR2 is QGS.

With respect to this clone: TCRdb's entry gives the protein of a much larger clone, which mismatches this DNA's translation at residue 12, likely from a read error; the protein reported here is translated from the DNA. The chain recombines TRDV1 with TRDJ1; 7 bases line up with TRDD3. Trimming took 0 bases from V and 1 from J; bases not matched to a gene: 29. Germline V CDR1 and CDR2: TSWWSYY, QGS. CDR3 length: 24 amino acids. The CDR3 sequence is CALGELEFYLFKGGIHHITDKLIF. CDR3 coding DNA: TGTGCTCTTGGGGAACTCGAGTTTTACCTGTTCAAAGGTGGGATACACCACATCACCGATAAACTCATCTTT.

This clone was detected a few times. This likely came from a read error, as a far larger clone is one base away. The sample contains more than one DNA sequence encoding this CDR3. The V gene is TRDV2, but the J gene lacks a call; TRDD3, the D gene given by the table, was not confirmed from the DNA. The CDR3 runs 20 residues. CDR1 is GEAIGNYY and CDR2 is EKD in the germline V gene. CDR3 coding DNA: TGTGCCTGCAAGCTCTACACTCCTTCCCGGGGACTTATTTACACCGATAAACTTATCTTT. This gives the protein CACKLYTPSRGLIYTDKLIF.

This clone showed up just a few times. The amino acid sequence in TCRdb belongs to a much larger clone and departs from this DNA's translation at residue 6, likely a sequencing read error; the sequence shown is translated from the DNA. This chain connects TRDV1 to TRDJ1; 10 nucleotides line up with TRDD3. TCRdb lists no J gene, so it was determined here by aligning the DNA to germline. Germline V lookup: CDR1 TSWWSYY, CDR2 QGS. This CDR3 has 27 residues. The V segment lost 2 bases and the J segment 2 bases; nucleotides outside the gene matches: 38. The CDR3 region is CALGEGEDPTPSSGDTRIGWDTDKLIF. In DNA, the CDR3 is TGTGCTCTTGGGGAAGGTGAGGATCCTACGCCCTCTTCGGGGGATACGCGTATAGGATGGGATACCGATAAACTCATCTTT.

In the case of this clone: A far larger clone is off by one base, so a read error is likely. Other DNA sequences within the sample encode an identical CDR3. V is TRDV1 and J is TRDJ1; TRDD3 agrees at 7 bases. Because TCRdb records no J gene, it was assigned here through a match of the DNA to germline. This CDR3 region has 24 residues. J gave up 1 base and V 0 bases, and 29 bases lay outside the gene matches. Germline-derived CDR1 and CDR2 are TSWWSYY and QGS. CDR3 in DNA: TGTGCTCTTGGGGAACTCGAATTTTACCTGTTCAGAGGTGGGATACACCACATCACCGATAAACTCATCTTT. Protein sequence: CALGELEFYLFRGGIHHITDKLIF.

This clone was recorded many times. This likely stems from a read error, as it lies one base from a far larger clone. The sample has other DNA sequences that encode this CDR3 too. The chain is built from TRDV2 and TRDJ1; D is ambiguous. CDR1 GEAIGNYY and CDR2 EKD come from the germline V gene. The CDR3 has 14 residues. For the CDR3, the DNA is TGTGCCTGTGACTCCTTACTTAACACCGATAAACTAATCTTT. Protein product: CACDSLLNTDKLIF.

In its sample, this clone was seen many times. The same CDR3 can be traced to other DNA sequences in this sample. The rearrangement uses TRDV1 and TRDJ1, with 10 nucleotides matching TRDD3. The V gene's germline CDR1 is TSWWSYY and CDR2 QGS. The length of the CDR3 is 19 residues. V trimming: 6 bases; J trimming: 0 bases; junction bases outside the gene matches: 16. CDR3 sequence reads: CALGFRLHYWGINTDKLIF. CDR3 sequence (DNA): TGTGCTCTTGGTTTTCGACTTCACTACTGGGGGATCAACACCGATAAACTCATCTTT.

This clone was detected a few times. The TCRdb protein comes from a much larger clone and disagrees with this DNA's translation at residue 8, likely due to a read error; the protein given here is derived from the DNA. The V gene is TRDV1, the J gene TRDJ1, with 10 positions matching TRDD3. Trimming removed 0 bases from V and 1 base from J; junction bases left unmatched: 38. Germline CDR1 reads TSWWSYY; CDR2 reads QGS. The CDR3 has 28 amino acids. The CDR3: CALGELSPLFCFSQADCRRGIRTDKLIF. DNA of the CDR3: TGTGCTCTTGGGGAACTCTCCCCTCTTTTCTGCTTCTCACAAGCAGATTGTCGGCGGGGGATACGCACCGATAAACTCATCTTT.

The sample holds a few counts of this clone. The protein recorded in TCRdb matches a much larger clone and deviates from this DNA's translation at residue 5, suggesting a read error; the protein here is obtained by translating the DNA. The chain has TRDV2 and TRDJ1, with 7 nucleotides matching TRDD3. No J gene is reported in TCRdb; it was inferred here by comparing the DNA with germline. This CDR3 contains 19 residues. From germline, CDR1 is GEAIGNYY and CDR2 EKD. Trimming at V came to 4 bases and at J to 1 base, leaving 20 bases not matched to a gene. The CDR3 reads CACEDIGGLGSFATDKLIF. As DNA, the CDR3 is TGTGCCTGTGAAGATATCGGAGGACTGGGGTCCTTCGCCACCGATAAACTCATCTTT.